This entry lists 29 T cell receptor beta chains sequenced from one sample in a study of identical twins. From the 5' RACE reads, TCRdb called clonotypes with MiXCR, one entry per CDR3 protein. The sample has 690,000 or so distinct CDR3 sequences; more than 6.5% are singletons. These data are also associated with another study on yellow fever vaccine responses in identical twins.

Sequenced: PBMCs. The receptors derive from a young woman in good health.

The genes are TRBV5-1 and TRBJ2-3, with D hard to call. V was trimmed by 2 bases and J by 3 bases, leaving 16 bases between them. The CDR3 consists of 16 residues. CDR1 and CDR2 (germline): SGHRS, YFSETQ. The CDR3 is CASSFQTALSTDTQYF. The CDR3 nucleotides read TGCGCCAGCAGCTTTCAAACCGCTCTTAGTACAGATACGCAGTATTTT.

CDR3 residues: CASSEDPAMNTEAFF. In DNA form, the CDR3 reads TGTGCCAGCAGTGAAGACCCAGCCATGAACACTGAAGCTTTCTTT. The V and J genes are TRBV2 and TRBJ1-1; D not certain. The CDR3 is made up of 15 amino acids. The V end lost 1 base, the J end lost 0 bases, and 9 bases lay between the germline ends. Germline V gene data show CDR1 as SNHLY and CDR2 as FYNNEI.

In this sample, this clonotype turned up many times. Here the CDR3 DNA reads TGCGCCAGCAGACAGGGACAGTTACCTAACTATGGCTACACCTTC. Its protein product is CASRQGQLPNYGYTF. The rearrangement uses TRBV5-1 and TRBJ1-2; 7 positions agree with TRBD1. The CDR3 extends over 15 amino acids. V was clipped by 5 bases and J by 0 bases; unmatched bases: 7. Looked up from germline, CDR1 is SGHRS and CDR2 is YFSETQ.

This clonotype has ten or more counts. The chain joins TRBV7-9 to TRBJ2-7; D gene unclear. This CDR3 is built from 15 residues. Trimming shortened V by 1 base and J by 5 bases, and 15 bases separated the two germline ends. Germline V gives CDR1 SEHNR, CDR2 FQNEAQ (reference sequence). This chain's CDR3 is CASSLEVQKGHEQYF. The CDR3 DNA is TGTGCCAGCAGCTTAGAGGTCCAGAAGGGTCACGAGCAGTACTTC. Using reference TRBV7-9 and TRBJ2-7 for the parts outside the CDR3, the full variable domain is DTGVSQNPRHKITKRGQNVTFRCDPISEHNRLYWYRQTLGQGPEFLTYFQNEAQLEKSRLLSDRFSAERPKGSFSTLEIQRTEQGDSAMYLCASSLEVQKGHEQYFGPGTRLTVT.

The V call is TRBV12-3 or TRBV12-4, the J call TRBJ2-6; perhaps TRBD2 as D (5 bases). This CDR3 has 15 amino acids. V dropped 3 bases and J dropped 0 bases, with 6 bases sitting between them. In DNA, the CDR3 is TGTGCCAGCAGTTTCCTAGCCTCTGGGGCCAACGTCCTGACTTTC. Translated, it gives CASSFLASGANVLTF.

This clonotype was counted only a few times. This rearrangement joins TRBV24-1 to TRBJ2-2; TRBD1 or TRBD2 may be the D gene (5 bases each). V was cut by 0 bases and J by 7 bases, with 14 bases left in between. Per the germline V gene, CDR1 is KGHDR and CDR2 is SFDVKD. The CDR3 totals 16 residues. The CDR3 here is CATSDLGFGGVGELFF. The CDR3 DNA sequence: TGTGCCACCAGTGATTTGGGATTTGGGGGAGTCGGGGAGCTGTTTTTT.

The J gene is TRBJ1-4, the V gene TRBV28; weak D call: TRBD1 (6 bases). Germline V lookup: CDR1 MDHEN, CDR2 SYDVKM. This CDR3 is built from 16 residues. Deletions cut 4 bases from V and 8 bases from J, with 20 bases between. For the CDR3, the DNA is TGTGCCAGCAGTTCCCCCCGGCAGGGGATGGGCGAAAAACTGTTTTTT. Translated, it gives CASSSPRQGMGEKLFF.

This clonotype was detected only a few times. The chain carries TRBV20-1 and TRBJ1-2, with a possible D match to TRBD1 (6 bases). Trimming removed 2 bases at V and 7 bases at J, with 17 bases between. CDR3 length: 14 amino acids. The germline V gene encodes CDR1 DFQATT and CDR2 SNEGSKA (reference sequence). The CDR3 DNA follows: TGCAGTGCTAGAAAGGGACAAGCTTCTAGTGGCTACACCTTC. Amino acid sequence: CSARKGQASSGYTF.

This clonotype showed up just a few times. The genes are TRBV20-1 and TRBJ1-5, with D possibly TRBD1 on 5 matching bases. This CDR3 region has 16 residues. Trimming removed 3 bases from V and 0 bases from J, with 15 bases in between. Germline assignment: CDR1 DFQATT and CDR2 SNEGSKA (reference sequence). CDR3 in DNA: TGCAGTGCTAGCCAAGACAGCGCTGGTAGCAATCAGCCCCAGCATTTT. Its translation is CSASQDSAGSNQPQHF.

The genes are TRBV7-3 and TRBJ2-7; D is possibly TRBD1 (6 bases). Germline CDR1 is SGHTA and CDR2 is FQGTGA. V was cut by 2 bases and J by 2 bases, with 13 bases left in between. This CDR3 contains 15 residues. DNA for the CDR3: TGTGCCAGCAGCTTATTACAGGGACCTACCTACGAGCAGTACTTC. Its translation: CASSLLQGPTYEQYF.

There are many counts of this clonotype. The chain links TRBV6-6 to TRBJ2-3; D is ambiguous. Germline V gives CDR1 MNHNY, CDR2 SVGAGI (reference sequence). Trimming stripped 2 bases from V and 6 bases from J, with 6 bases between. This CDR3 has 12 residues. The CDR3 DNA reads TGTGCCAGCAGTTACGTGGGGGATACGCAGTATTTT. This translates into CASSYVGDTQYF.

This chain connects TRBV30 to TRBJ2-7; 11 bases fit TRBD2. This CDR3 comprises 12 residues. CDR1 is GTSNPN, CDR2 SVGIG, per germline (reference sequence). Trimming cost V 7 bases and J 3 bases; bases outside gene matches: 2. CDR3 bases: TGTGCCTTGACTAGCGGGGACTACGAGCAGTACTTC. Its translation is CALTSGDYEQYF. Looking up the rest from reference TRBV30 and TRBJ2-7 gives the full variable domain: SQTIHQWPATLVQPVGSPLSLECTVEGTSNPNLYWYRQAAGRGLQLLFYSVGIGQISSEVPQNLSASRPQDRQFILSSKKLLLSDSGFYLCALTSGDYEQYFGPGTRLTVT.

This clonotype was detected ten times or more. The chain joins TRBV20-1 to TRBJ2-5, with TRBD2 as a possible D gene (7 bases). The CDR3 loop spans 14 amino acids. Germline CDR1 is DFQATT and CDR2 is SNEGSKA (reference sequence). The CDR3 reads CGGGGGAVQETQYF. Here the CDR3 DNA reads TGCGGAGGGGGGGGAGGTGCTGTACAAGAGACCCAGTACTTC.

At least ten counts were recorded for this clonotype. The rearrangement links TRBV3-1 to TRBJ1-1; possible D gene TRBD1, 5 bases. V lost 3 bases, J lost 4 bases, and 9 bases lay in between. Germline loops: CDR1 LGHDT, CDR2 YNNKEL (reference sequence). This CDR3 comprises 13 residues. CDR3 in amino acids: CASSQGGGTEAFF. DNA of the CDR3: TGTGCCAGCAGCCAGGGGGGGGGCACTGAAGCTTTCTTT.

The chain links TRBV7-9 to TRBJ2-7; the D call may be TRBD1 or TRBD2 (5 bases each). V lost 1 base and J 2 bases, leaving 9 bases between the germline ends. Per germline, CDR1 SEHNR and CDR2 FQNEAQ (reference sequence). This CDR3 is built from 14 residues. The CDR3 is CASSLGDVAYEQYF. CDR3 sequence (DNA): TGTGCCAGCAGCTTAGGGGACGTGGCCTACGAGCAGTACTTC.

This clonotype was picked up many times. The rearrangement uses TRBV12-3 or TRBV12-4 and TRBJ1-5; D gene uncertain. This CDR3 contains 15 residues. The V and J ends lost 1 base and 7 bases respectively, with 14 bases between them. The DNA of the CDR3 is TGTGCCAGCAGTTTAGGTCGGGCCACGCGCCAGCCCCAGCATTTT. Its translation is CASSLGRATRQPQHF.

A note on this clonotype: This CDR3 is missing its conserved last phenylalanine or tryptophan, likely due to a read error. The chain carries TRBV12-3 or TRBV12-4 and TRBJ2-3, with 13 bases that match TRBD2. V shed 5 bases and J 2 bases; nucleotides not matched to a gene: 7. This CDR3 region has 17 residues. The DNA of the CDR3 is TGTGCCAGCAGTCCCCCGACTAGCGGGGGGTTCACAGATACGCAGTATGTT. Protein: CASSPPTSGGFTDTQYV.

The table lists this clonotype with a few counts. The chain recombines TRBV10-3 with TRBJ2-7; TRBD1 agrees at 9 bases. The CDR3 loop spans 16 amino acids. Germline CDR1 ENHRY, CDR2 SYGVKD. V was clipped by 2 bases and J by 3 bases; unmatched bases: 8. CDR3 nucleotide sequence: TGTGCCATCAGTGAGCCTAACAGGGGGCCCATCTACGAGCAGTACTTC. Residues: CAISEPNRGPIYEQYF.

In DNA form, the CDR3 reads TGTGCCAGCAGCTCAGTCAGGGCCCGGGCGGGAGAGACCCAGTACTTC. Translated: CASSSVRARAGETQYF. The chain employs TRBV7-9 and TRBJ2-5; either TRBD1 or TRBD2 may fit D (5 bases each). Germline V gene lookup returns CDR1 SEHNR and CDR2 FQNEAQ (reference sequence). V shed 4 bases and J shed 4 bases, with 19 bases lying between them. The CDR3 contains 16 residues.

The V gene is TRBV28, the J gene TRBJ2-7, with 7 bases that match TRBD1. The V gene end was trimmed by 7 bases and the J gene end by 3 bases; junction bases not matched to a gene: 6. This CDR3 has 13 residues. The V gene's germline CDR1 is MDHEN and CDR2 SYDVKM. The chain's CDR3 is CASNRDRFYEQYF. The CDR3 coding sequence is TGTGCCAGCAACCGGGACAGATTCTACGAGCAGTACTTC.

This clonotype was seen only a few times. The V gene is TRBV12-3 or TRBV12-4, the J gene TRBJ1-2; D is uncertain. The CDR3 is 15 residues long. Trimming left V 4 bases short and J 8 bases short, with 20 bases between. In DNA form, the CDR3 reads TGTGCCAGCAGTTACGTCCCCACATTGGAGACAGGCTACACCTTC. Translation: CASSYVPTLETGYTF.

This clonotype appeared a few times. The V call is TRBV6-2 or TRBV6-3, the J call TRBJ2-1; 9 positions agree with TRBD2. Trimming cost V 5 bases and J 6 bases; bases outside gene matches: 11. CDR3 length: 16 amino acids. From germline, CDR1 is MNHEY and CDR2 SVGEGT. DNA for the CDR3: TGTGCCAGCAGTCACGGTAGGCTAGCGGGGAGCAATGAGCAGTTCTTC. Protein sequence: CASSHGRLAGSNEQFF.

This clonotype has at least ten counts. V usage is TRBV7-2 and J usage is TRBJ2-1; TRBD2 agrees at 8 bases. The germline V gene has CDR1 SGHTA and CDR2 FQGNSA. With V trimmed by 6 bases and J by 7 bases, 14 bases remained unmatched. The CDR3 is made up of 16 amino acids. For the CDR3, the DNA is TGTGCCAGCAGTCCACACCGGGCGGGGGGAGGAAATGAGCAGTTCTTC. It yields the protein CASSPHRAGGGNEQFF.

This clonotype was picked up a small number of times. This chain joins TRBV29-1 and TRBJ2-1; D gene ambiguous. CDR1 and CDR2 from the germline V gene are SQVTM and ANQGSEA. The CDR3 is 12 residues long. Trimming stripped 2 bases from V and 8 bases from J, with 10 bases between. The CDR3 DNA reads TGCAGCGTTGAATGGGGTGAGGATGAGCAGTTCTTC. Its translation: CSVEWGEDEQFF.

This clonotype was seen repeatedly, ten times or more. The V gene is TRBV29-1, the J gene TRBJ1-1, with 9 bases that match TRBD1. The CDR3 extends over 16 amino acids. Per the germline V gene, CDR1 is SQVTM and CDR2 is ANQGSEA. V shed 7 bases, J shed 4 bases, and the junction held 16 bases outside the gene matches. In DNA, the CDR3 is TGCAGCGCGGGAGGTACCCGGGACAGGGCAAGCACTGAAGCTTTCTTT. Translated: CSAGGTRDRASTEAFF. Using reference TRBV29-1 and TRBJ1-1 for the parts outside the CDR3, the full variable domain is SAVISQKPSRDICQRGTSLTIQCQVDSQVTMMFWYRQQPGQSLTLIATANQGSEATYESGFVIDKFPISRPNLTFSTLTVSNMSPEDSSIYLCSAGGTRDRASTEAFFGQGTRLTVV.

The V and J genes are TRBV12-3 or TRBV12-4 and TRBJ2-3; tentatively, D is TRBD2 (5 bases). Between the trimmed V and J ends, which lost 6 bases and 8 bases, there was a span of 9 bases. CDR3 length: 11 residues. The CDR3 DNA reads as TGTGCCAGCAGGGCTAGCATTACGCAGTATTTT. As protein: CASRASITQYF.

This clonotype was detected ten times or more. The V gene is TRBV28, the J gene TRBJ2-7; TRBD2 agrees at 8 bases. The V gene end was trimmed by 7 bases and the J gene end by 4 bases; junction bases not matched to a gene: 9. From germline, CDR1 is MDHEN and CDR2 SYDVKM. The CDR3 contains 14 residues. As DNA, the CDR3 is TGTGCCAGCACATGGGGACTAGACTCGTACGAGCAGTACTTC. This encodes CASTWGLDSYEQYF.

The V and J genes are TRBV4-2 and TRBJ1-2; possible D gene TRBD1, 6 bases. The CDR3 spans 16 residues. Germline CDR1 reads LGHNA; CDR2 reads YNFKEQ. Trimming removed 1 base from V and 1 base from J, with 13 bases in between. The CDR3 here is CASSQAARGRNYGYTF. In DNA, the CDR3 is TGTGCCAGCAGCCAAGCGGCCCGGGGGCGTAACTATGGCTACACCTTC.

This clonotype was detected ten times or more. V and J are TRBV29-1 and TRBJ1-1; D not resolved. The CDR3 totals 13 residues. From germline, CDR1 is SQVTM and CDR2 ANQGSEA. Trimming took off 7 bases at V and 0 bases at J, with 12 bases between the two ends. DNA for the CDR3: TGCAGCGGCCGGACCGGAGTGAACACTGAAGCTTTCTTT. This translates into CSGRTGVNTEAFF.